The 24 T cell receptor beta chains given below trace back to one sample, sequenced in a study of T cells after yellow fever vaccination. MiXCR, applied by TCRdb to the 5' RACE reads, yields one record per CDR3 protein. The sample consists of roughly 120,000 distinct CDR3 sequences, more than 7.5% of them appearing once. The sequencing here drew on CD8+ T cells sorted from PBMCs, taken 45 days after the yellow fever booster vaccination. These receptors came from a man aged 30 to 39 who received the YFV17D yellow fever vaccine.

Concerning this clonotype itself: This sequence may be a read error, since a much larger clone differs from it by one base. The chain joins TRBV29-1 to TRBJ2-2; D call uncertain. CDR3 size: 13 residues. The ends were cut back, 7 bases at V and 6 bases at J, with 15 bases in the middle. CDR1 and CDR2 from the germline V gene are SQVTM and ANQGSEA. The CDR3, as DNA: TGCAGCGCACGTGATATGGAAGCCGGGGAGCTGTTTTTT. Protein sequence: CSARDMEAGELFF.

This clonotype was picked up many times. The chain links TRBV9 to TRBJ2-1; 10 bases fit TRBD2. CDR1 is SGDLS and CDR2 is YYNGEE in the germline V gene. The CDR3 sequence is 15 residues long. Germline trimming cut 0 bases from V and 6 bases from J; bases unmatched to any gene: 3. This CDR3 is CASSVAGLASNEQFF. The DNA for the CDR3 is TGTGCCAGCAGCGTAGCGGGACTAGCGTCCAATGAGCAGTTCTTC.

This clonotype was found many times. The chain joins TRBV29-1 to TRBJ2-2; D is perhaps TRBD2 (6 bases). Germline V lookup: CDR1 SQVTM, CDR2 ANQGSEA. The CDR3 sequence is 17 residues long. Trimming stripped 3 bases from V and 2 bases from J, with 19 bases between. The CDR3 nucleotides read TGCAGCGTTGAGTGGCGGGGACTGGGGCTTAACACCGGGGAGCTGTTTTTT. This codes for CSVEWRGLGLNTGELFF.

This clonotype has ten or more counts. This rearrangement joins TRBV14 to TRBJ2-6; D remains ambiguous. The CDR3 spans 16 residues. CDR1 SGHDN and CDR2 FVKESK come from the germline V gene. The V gene lost 1 base and the J gene lost 4 bases, with 11 bases spanning the gap. As DNA, the CDR3 is TGTGCCAGCAGCCAAGGACAAGTCCACGGGGCCAACGTCCTGACTTTC. It specifies CASSQGQVHGANVLTF.

This chain uses TRBV14 with TRBJ2-1; the match to TRBD2 covers 7 bases. Losses at the gene ends were 5 bases for V and 3 bases for J; bases not matched to a gene: 4. CDR3 size: 14 residues. Germline-derived CDR1 and CDR2 are SGHDN and FVKESK. This CDR3 is CASSETSSYNEQFF. The CDR3 DNA reads as TGTGCCAGCAGCGAGACTAGCAGCTACAATGAGCAGTTCTTC.

This clonotype was picked up many times. The V gene is TRBV12-3 or TRBV12-4, the J gene TRBJ2-5; 8 positions agree with TRBD2. J was trimmed by 2 bases and V by 6 bases; bases with no gene match: 5. This CDR3 spans 14 amino acids. The CDR3 region has the DNA TGTGCCAGCAGCCCGACTAGCGCTCAAGAGACCCAGTACTTC. Protein sequence: CASSPTSAQETQYF.

This clonotype was found once. The missing conserved phenylalanine or tryptophan at the end of this CDR3 makes a read error likely. CDR3 sequence (DNA): TGTGCCAGCAGTTTATATGGGGACAGCGAAACCCCCGGGACTATCCTCGGGGAGACCCAGTACATC. This translates into CASSLYGDSETPGTILGETQYI. This chain connects TRBV27 to TRBJ2-5; D possibly uses TRBD1 or TRBD2 (7 bases each). The V end lost 1 base, the J end lost 5 bases, and 35 bases lay between the germline ends. This CDR3 comprises 22 residues. From germline, CDR1 is MNHEY and CDR2 SMNVEV (reference sequence).

This clonotype was picked up a small number of times. The chain couples TRBV13 to TRBJ2-7, with D possibly matching TRBD1 (6 bases). The CDR3 totals 14 residues. V gave up 4 bases and J gave up 3 bases, with 13 bases separating them. Germline V gives CDR1 PRHDT, CDR2 FYEKMQ (reference sequence). The CDR3 DNA reads as TGTGCCAGCAGCTGGGGCAGGGGAGACTACGAGCAGTACTTC. The encoded protein is CASSWGRGDYEQYF.

The CDR3 loop reads CASSEGRTPTNYGYTF. The CDR3 region has the DNA TGTGCCAGCAGTGAAGGGAGGACACCCACTAACTATGGCTACACCTTC. The rearrangement links TRBV6-1 to TRBJ1-2; D is perhaps TRBD1 (5 bases). The germline V gene encodes CDR1 MNHNS and CDR2 SASEGT. V was shortened by 1 base and J by 0 bases, with 12 bases between the two germline ends. The CDR3 covers 16 residues.

Ten or more counts support this clonotype. This chain uses TRBV27 with TRBJ2-4; D is ambiguous. The length of the CDR3 is 13 residues. CDR1 and CDR2 (germline): MNHEY, SMNVEV (reference sequence). V lost 8 bases and J 3 bases, leaving 11 bases between the germline ends. The CDR3 protein is CASEDWSKNIQYF. CDR3 nucleotides: TGTGCCAGCGAAGACTGGAGCAAAAACATTCAGTACTTC.

There are many counts of this clonotype. This chain joins TRBV7-7 and TRBJ2-1; D gene uncertain. The CDR3 has 13 amino acids. V was clipped by 0 bases and J by 6 bases, with 6 bases between them. CDR1 SSHAT and CDR2 FNYEAQ come from the germline V gene (reference sequence). CDR3 sequence (DNA): TGTGCCAGCAGCTTAGCGACGGGCAATGAGCAGTTCTTC. Encoded protein: CASSLATGNEQFF.

The rearrangement joins TRBV27 to TRBJ2-2; the D gene is possibly TRBD1 (6 bases). CDR1 is MNHEY and CDR2 is SMNVEV in the germline V gene (reference sequence). V was cut by 1 base and J by 6 bases, with 6 bases left in between. The CDR3 has 13 residues. The CDR3 nucleotides read TGTGCCAGCAGTTTATGGGGGCCCGGGGAGCTGTTTTTT. Protein product: CASSLWGPGELFF.

This clonotype appeared many times. The chain links TRBV7-9 to TRBJ2-4; D unresolved. Trimming left V 1 base short and J 7 bases short, with 8 bases between. CDR3 length equals 13 residues. CDR1 and CDR2 (germline): SEHNR, FQNEAQ (reference sequence). This chain's CDR3 is CASSLDLDNIQYF. The CDR3 coding sequence is TGTGCCAGCAGCTTAGACCTAGATAACATTCAGTACTTC.

This clonotype was counted only a few times. V is TRBV27 and J is TRBJ2-3; D uncertain. CDR3 length: 13 residues. With 8 bases removed from V and 4 bases from J, the gap between germline ends came to 13 bases. CDR1 is MNHEY, CDR2 SMNVEV, per germline (reference sequence). The CDR3 DNA follows: TGTGCCAGCGGAACTGGAGTCCCAGATACGCAGTATTTT. Translation: CASGTGVPDTQYF.

This clonotype showed up many times. This chain links TRBV9 with TRBJ2-3; no reliable D call. V was shortened by 0 bases and J by 0 bases, with 8 bases between the two germline ends. This CDR3 has 15 residues. In germline, CDR1 is SGDLS, CDR2 YYNGEE. The CDR3 reads CASSVVATSTDTQYF. The CDR3 DNA is TGTGCCAGCAGCGTAGTTGCAACCAGCACAGATACGCAGTATTTT.

This clonotype has at least ten counts. The chain has TRBV2 and TRBJ2-7; D not certain. The CDR3 contains 12 residues. From germline, CDR1 is SNHLY and CDR2 FYNNEI. Trimming stripped 7 bases from V and 2 bases from J, with 9 bases between. The CDR3: CASTLFTYEQYF. Here the CDR3 DNA reads TGTGCCAGCACCCTGTTTACCTACGAGCAGTACTTC.

This clonotype was seen repeatedly, ten times or more. The V and J genes are TRBV19 and TRBJ2-1, with D possibly TRBD2 on 6 matching bases. Looked up from germline, CDR1 is LNHDA and CDR2 is SQIVND (reference sequence). The CDR3 is 15 amino acids. V dropped 3 bases and J dropped 6 bases, with 15 bases sitting between them. The CDR3 nucleotides are TGTGCCAGTAGTATCGTTGGACTACCTCTCAATGAGCAGTTCTTC. It specifies CASSIVGLPLNEQFF. Full variable domain (remainder filled in from reference TRBV19 and TRBJ2-1): DGGITQSPKYLFRKEGQNVTLSCEQNLNHDAMYWYRQDPGQGLRLIYYSQIVNDFQKGDIAEGYSVSREKKESFPLTVTSAQKNPTAFYLCASSIVGLPLNEQFFGPGTRLTVL.

As to this clonotype: Being one base from a much bigger clone, this may be a read error. The DNA for the CDR3 is TGTGCCAGCAGTCCCGCAGGAGGGGGCCCAGGCGAGCAGTACTTC. Translating it yields CASSPAGGGPGEQYF. This chain uses TRBV21-1 with TRBJ2-7; the DNA was not compared with TRBD1, the D call given in the table. TRBV21-1 is shown as a pseudogene. The CDR3 contains 15 residues.

DNA for the CDR3: TGTGCCAGCAGCCCCCCTAGCGGGGCCCAGGGCACCGGGGAGCTGTTTTTT. Translating it yields CASSPPSGAQGTGELFF. The gene calls are TRBV7-9 and TRBJ2-2; TRBD2 matches 9 bases. This CDR3 is 17 amino acids long. Germline V gene data show CDR1 as SEHNR and CDR2 as FQNEAQ (reference sequence). The junction had 11 bases not matched to a gene; V was cut back by 5 bases and J by 4 bases. The whole variable domain, remainder taken from reference TRBV7-9 and TRBJ2-2, is DTGVSQNPRHKITKRGQNVTFRCDPISEHNRLYWYRQTLGQGPEFLTYFQNEAQLEKSRLLSDRFSAERPKGSFSTLEIQRTEQGDSAMYLCASSPPSGAQGTGELFFGEGSRLTVL.

This clonotype was detected a few times. The chain couples TRBV5-1 to TRBJ2-5; 10 bases agree with TRBD1. The CDR3 consists of 15 residues. With V trimmed by 4 bases and J by 2 bases, 5 bases remained unmatched. CDR1 is SGHRS, CDR2 YFSETQ, per germline. The CDR3, as DNA: TGCGCCAGCAGCAACCCGGGACAGGGGCAAGAGACCCAGTACTTC. This translates into CASSNPGQGQETQYF.

This clonotype came up many times. This chain uses TRBV7-2 with TRBJ2-5; possibly TRBD2 for D (6 bases). CDR1 is SGHTA, CDR2 FQGNSA, per germline. Trimming left V 5 bases short and J 5 bases short, with 12 bases between. The CDR3 runs to 13 residues. CDR3 sequence reads: CASSPGAGETQYF. CDR3 sequence (DNA): TGTGCCAGCAGCCCCGGGGCGGGGGAGACCCAGTACTTC.

In its sample, this clonotype was seen many times. The rearrangement uses TRBV9 and TRBJ2-7, with D tentatively TRBD1 or TRBD2 (5 bases each). The CDR3 has 15 residues. Trimming shortened V by 0 bases and J by 5 bases, and 15 bases separated the two germline ends. CDR1 is SGDLS, CDR2 YYNGEE, per germline. The CDR3 loop is CASSVGGISGHEQYF. Here the CDR3 DNA reads TGTGCCAGCAGCGTAGGGGGTATTTCGGGGCACGAGCAGTACTTC.

V gene TRBV6-2 or TRBV6-3 combines with J gene TRBJ2-7; D is perhaps TRBD1 (6 bases). From germline, CDR1 is MNHEY and CDR2 SVGEGT. The CDR3 is 15 residues long. V was pared by 4 bases and J by 2 bases, with 15 bases between. CDR3 DNA: TGTGCCAGCAGTTTTACAGGGACGACGACCTACGAGCAGTACTTC. It specifies CASSFTGTTTYEQYF.

Ten or more counts support this clonotype. The chain couples TRBV12-3 or TRBV12-4 to TRBJ2-1; TRBD2 aligns across 8 bases. J was trimmed by 9 bases and V by 6 bases; bases with no gene match: 1. The CDR3 has 11 residues. In nucleotides, the CDR3 is TGTGCCAGCAGAACTAGCGGTGAGCAGTTCTTC. Its protein product is CASRTSGEQFF.